These 18 T cell receptor beta chains share one sample of origin, sequenced in a study of cytomegalovirus exposure and HLA in healthy donors. The PCR ran on 60 Vbeta and 13 Jbeta primers. The repertoire was sequenced with immunoSEQ multiplex PCR; TCRdb's copy has only in-frame clones and lacks some. Here the sample spans about 190,000 clones, about 90% being singletons. The sequencing sample was made of PBMCs. These receptors were obtained from a young man in good health and CMV-seronegative.

The CDR3 reads CASSDLAGGLKGTQYF. The CDR3 nucleotides read TGTGCCAGCAGTGACCTAGCGGGGGGGCTTAAGGGTACGCAGTATTTT. The rearrangement links TRBV6-1 to TRBJ2-3, with 12 bases fitting TRBD2. This CDR3 comprises 16 residues. Losses at the gene ends were 3 bases for V and 8 bases for J; bases not matched to a gene: 9. From germline, CDR1 is MNHNS and CDR2 SASEGT.

This clone occurred a few times. The V and J genes are TRBV6-4 and TRBJ2-6, with D maybe TRBD1 (6 bases). The CDR3 is 15 residues long. With 5 bases removed from V and 0 bases from J, the gap between germline ends came to 8 bases. Germline CDR1 is MRHNA and CDR2 is SNTAGT. The CDR3 nucleotides read TGTGCCAGCAGTCCACAGGGCTCTGGGGCCAACGTCCTGACTTTC. It specifies CASSPQGSGANVLTF.

The rearrangement links TRBV2 to TRBJ2-5; no firm D call. CDR1 is SNHLY and CDR2 is FYNNEI in the germline V gene. CDR3 length: 10 residues. V was pared by 7 bases and J by 7 bases, with 7 bases between. CDR3 nucleotide sequence: TGTGCCAGCAACCAGGTGACCCAGTACTTC. Amino acid sequence: CASNQVTQYF.

This sequence joins TRBV25-1 and TRBJ2-3, with D possibly matching TRBD1 (5 bases). Trimming took off 4 bases at V and 4 bases at J, with 18 bases between the two ends. The CDR3 sequence is 16 residues long. Germline V gene sequence: CDR1 MGHDK, CDR2 SYGVNS. CDR3 in amino acids: CASSGGGSNVADTQYF. CDR3 sequence (DNA): TGTGCCAGCAGTGGGGGCGGATCGAACGTGGCAGATACGCAGTATTTT.

This rearrangement joins TRBV30 to TRBJ1-2; 10 positions match TRBD1. CDR1 GTSNPN and CDR2 SVGIG come from the germline V gene (reference sequence). V lost 3 bases and J lost 5; bases outside the gene matches: 6. This CDR3 has 14 amino acids. In nucleotides, the CDR3 is TGTGCCTGGAGGAGGGACAGGGGTTCTTATGGCTACACCTTC. Residues: CAWRRDRGSYGYTF.

The rearrangement uses TRBV28 and TRBJ1-2; no firm D call. Germline CDR1 and CDR2: MDHEN and SYDVKM. The CDR3 covers 13 residues. V was pared by 6 bases and J by 3 bases, with 11 bases between. CDR3 nucleotide sequence: TGTGCCAGCAGCACGGGCGGGGACTATGGCTACACCTTC. Translating gives CASSTGGDYGYTF.

The CDR3 is CASSYGQGHKEETQYF. The CDR3 DNA is TGTGCCAGCAGTTACGGGCAGGGCCACAAGGAAGAGACCCAGTACTTC. The chain employs TRBV6-6 and TRBJ2-5; a weak D match, TRBD1 (5 bases). Trimming cost V 2 bases and J 3 bases, with 16 bases left between them. Germline V CDR1 and CDR2: MNHNY, SVGAGI (reference sequence). The CDR3 contains 16 residues.

The gene calls are TRBV4-1 and TRBJ1-5; 8 bases map to TRBD1. V lost 0 bases to trimming and J lost 0 bases; unmatched junction nucleotides: 7. Looked up from germline, CDR1 is MGHRA and CDR2 is YSYEKL. The CDR3 consists of 18 residues. The CDR3 bases are TGCGCCAGCAGCCAAGAGGGACAGGACTACCGTAGCAATCAGCCCCAGCATTTT. Its translation: CASSQEGQDYRSNQPQHF.

This sequence joins TRBV6-5 and TRBJ1-2; 9 bases align to TRBD1. With V trimmed by 6 bases and J by 5 bases, 1 base remained unmatched. The CDR3 runs to 12 residues. Germline lookup yields CDR1 MNHEY and CDR2 SVGAGI. The CDR3 DNA is TGTGCCAGCAGAGGACAGGGGTATGGCTACACCTTC. Its translation: CASRGQGYGYTF.

V and J are TRBV2 and TRBJ2-2, with 9 bases identical to TRBD1. Per germline, CDR1 SNHLY and CDR2 FYNNEI. This CDR3 is 15 amino acids long. With 2 bases clipped from V and 4 bases from J, the junction kept 2 bases outside the gene matches. CDR3 in DNA: TGTGCCAGCAGTGAAAGGACAGGGGCCACCGGGGAGCTGTTTTTT. Translating gives CASSERTGATGELFF.

The chain carries TRBV7-9 and TRBJ2-5; 7 bases agree with TRBD2. The J call may be wrong; the DNA end is better matched by TRBJ2-7. The CDR3 is 12 residues long. Germline V gene lookup returns CDR1 SEHNR and CDR2 FQNEAQ (reference sequence). The CDR3 DNA follows: TGTGCCAGCAGCTTAACGGGGGGCGAGCAGTACTTC. Amino acid sequence: CASSLTGGEQYF.

This chain joins TRBV11-3 and TRBJ2-7; D is perhaps TRBD1 (5 bases). V lost 1 base and J 2 bases, leaving 9 bases between the germline ends. The CDR3 has 14 amino acids. The germline CDR1 and CDR2 sequences are SGHNT and YENEEA. CDR3 nucleotides: TGTGCCAGCAGCTTAGGGGCAGGGCCCTACGAGCAGTACTTC. Its translation is CASSLGAGPYEQYF.

V gene TRBV5-6 combines with J gene TRBJ1-5; no clear D. CDR3 size: 14 residues. Germline V lookup: CDR1 SGHDT, CDR2 YYEEEE. V was pared by 0 bases and J by 4 bases, with 8 bases between. The CDR3 nucleotides read TGTGCCAGCAGCTTGGGCCGGGGTAATCAGCCCCAGCATTTT. Its protein is CASSLGRGNQPQHF.

V usage is TRBV10-3 and J usage is TRBJ2-2; D ambiguous. The V gene lost 8 bases and the J gene lost 7 bases, with 5 bases spanning the gap. This CDR3 is built from 10 residues. Germline values: CDR1 ENHRY, CDR2 SYGVKD. The CDR3 region is CAIGSGELFF. The DNA for the CDR3 is TGTGCCATCGGCAGCGGGGAGCTGTTTTTT.

This clone was counted between two and nine times. This rearrangement joins TRBV6-5 to TRBJ1-3, with D maybe TRBD1 (6 bases). The germline V gene has CDR1 MNHEY and CDR2 SVGAGI. The CDR3 loop spans 14 amino acids. The germline V and J ends were trimmed by 8 bases and 4 bases, with 15 bases remaining between them. CDR3 in amino acids: CASGGGGRGNTIYF. The DNA for the CDR3 is TGTGCCAGCGGGGGAGGGGGGAGAGGAAACACCATATATTTT.

This chain joins TRBV10-3 and TRBJ2-5, with 12 bases lining up with TRBD2. This CDR3 is built from 14 residues. The V gene's germline CDR1 is ENHRY and CDR2 SYGVKD. Trimming cost V 5 bases and J 4 bases; bases outside gene matches: 2. CDR3 nucleotides: TGTGCCATCAGTAGGGGACTAGCGGGAGAGACCCAGTACTTC. Translation: CAISRGLAGETQYF.

This chain uses TRBV29-1 with TRBJ2-3; TRBD2 matches at 9 bases. The CDR3 has 15 residues. J gave up 1 base and V 7 bases, and 9 bases lay outside the gene matches. Germline V gene sequence: CDR1 SQVTM, CDR2 ANQGSEA. CDR3 coding DNA: TGCAGCGGCGGGGGGGATAGGTCGGGCACAGATACGCAGTATTTT. Translated, it gives CSGGGDRSGTDTQYF.

DNA for the CDR3: TGCAGCGTTGACGACAGGGGGTACCTTGGAAGTGAAGCTTTCTTT. This translates into CSVDDRGYLGSEAFF. The chain is built from TRBV29-1 and TRBJ1-1, with 9 bases matching TRBD1. Germline trimming cut 3 bases from V and 7 bases from J; bases unmatched to any gene: 12. The germline V gene has CDR1 SQVTM and CDR2 ANQGSEA. The CDR3 spans 15 residues.